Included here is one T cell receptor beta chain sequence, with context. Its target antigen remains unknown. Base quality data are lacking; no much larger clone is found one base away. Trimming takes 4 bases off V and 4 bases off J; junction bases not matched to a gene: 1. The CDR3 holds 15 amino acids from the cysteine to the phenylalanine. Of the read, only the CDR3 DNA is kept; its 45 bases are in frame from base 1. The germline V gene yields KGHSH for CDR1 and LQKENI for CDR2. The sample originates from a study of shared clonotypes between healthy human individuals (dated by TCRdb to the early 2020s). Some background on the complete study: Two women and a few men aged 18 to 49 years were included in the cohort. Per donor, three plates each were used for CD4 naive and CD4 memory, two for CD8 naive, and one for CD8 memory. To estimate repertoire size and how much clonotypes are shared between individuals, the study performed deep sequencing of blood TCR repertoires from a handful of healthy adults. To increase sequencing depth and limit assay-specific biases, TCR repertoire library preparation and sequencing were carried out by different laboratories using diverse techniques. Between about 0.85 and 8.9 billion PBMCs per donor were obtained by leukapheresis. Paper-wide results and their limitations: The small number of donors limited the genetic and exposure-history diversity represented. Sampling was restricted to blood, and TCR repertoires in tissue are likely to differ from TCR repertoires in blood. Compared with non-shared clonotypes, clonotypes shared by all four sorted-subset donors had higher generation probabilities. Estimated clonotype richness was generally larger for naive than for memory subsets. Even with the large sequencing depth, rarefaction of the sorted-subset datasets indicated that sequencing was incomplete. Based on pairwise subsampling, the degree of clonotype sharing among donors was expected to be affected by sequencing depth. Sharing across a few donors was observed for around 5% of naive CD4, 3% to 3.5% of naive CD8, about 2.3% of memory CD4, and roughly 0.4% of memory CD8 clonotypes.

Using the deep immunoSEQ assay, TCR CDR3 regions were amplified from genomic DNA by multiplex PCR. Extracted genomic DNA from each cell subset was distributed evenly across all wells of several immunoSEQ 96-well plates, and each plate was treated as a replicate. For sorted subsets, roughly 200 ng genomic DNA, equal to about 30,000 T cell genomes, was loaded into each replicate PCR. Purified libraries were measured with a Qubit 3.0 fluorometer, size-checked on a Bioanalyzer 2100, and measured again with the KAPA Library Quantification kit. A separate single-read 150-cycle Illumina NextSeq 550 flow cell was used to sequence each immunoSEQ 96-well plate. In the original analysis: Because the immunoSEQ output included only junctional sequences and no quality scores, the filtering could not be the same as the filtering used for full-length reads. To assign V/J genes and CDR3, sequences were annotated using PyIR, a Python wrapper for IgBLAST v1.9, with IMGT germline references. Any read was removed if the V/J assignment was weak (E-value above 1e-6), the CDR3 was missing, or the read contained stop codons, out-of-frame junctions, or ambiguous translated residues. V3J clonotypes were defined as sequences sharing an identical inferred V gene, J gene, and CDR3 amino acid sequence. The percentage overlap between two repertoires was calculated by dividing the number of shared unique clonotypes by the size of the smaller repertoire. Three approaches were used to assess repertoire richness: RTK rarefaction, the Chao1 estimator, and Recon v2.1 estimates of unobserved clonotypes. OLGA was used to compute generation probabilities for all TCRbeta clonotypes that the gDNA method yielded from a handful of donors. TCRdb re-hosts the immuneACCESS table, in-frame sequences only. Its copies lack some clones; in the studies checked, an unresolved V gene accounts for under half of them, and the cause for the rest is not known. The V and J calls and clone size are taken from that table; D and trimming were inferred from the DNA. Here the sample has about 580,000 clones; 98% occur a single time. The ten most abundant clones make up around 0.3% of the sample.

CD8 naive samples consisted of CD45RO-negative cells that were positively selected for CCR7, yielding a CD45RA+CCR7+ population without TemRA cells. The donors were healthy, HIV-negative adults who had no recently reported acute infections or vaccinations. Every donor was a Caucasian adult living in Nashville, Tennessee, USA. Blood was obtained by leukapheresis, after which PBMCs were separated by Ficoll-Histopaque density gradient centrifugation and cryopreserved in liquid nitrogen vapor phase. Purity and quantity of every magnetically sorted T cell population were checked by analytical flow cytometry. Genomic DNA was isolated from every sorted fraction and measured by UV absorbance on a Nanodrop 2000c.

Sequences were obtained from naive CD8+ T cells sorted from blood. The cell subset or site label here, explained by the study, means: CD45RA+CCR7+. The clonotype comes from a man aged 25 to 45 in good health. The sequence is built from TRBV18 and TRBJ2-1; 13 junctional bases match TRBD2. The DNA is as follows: TGTGCCAGCTCACGGGGACTAGCGGGATACAATGAGCAGTTCTTC. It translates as CASSRGLAGYNEQFF.